Listed below are T cell receptor beta chains from one sample, sequenced in a study of blood T cells in healthy people across ages. Using its own MiXCR run on the 5' RACE reads, TCRdb lists one record per CDR3 protein. The data contain roughly 1.7 million distinct CDR3 sequences, 30% to 35% of them singletons. Sequencing was carried out using blood. The receptor source for this set is a woman in her 30s in good health. The CDR3 runs from the conserved cysteine through the conserved F or W. Fields, in order: V gene, clone size, J gene, CDR3 protein. The size of a clone is reported for some rows only, either as once, few or many, or as a class for expanded clones.

TRBV6-1,few,TRBJ2-1,CASSEAPETGTYNEQFF
TRBV30,few,TRBJ2-1,CAWSGQHNEQFF
TRBV12-3/TRBV12-4,.,.,CAPLRGQVSMDEQYF
TRBV28,few,.,CASSSDREAGGTETQYF
TRBV20-1,few,TRBJ1-2,CSARDPLMGTDSTYGYTF
TRBV24-1,.,TRBJ2-1,CTTSGGANEQFF
TRBV18,.,TRBJ2-1,CASSKTGSTSMDEQFF
TRBV6-5,few,TRBJ1-2,CASSPDGSLYGYTF
TRBV6-5,.,TRBJ1-5,CASSPRQGFSQPQHF
TRBV6-1,few,TRBJ2-1,CASSEEARQNEQFF
TRBV10-3,many,TRBJ2-1,CAISARDRVSGSSYNEQFF
TRBV20-1,many,.,CSATGLAGQETQYF
TRBV27,many,TRBJ2-5,CARPGQGAPETQYF
TRBV9,few,TRBJ1-2,CASSEGTGGRGYTF
TRBV29-1,many,TRBJ2-7,CSVGGGHSYEQYF
TRBV7-6,few,TRBJ2-7,CASSLRLAGGPHEQYF
TRBV29-1,few,TRBJ2-3,CSVEFEDTQYF
TRBV29-1,few,TRBJ2-2,CSVESGVTGELFF
TRBV4-1,.,TRBJ2-3,CASSRASGASTDTQYF
TRBV20-1,few,TRBJ2-7,CSARELGFNEQYF